The clone carrying this T cell receptor beta chain was observed many times. A much larger clone differs by one base, so this may be a read error. The record originates from a study of tumor-infiltrating lymphocytes in oesophageal squamous cell carcinoma. CDR1 is SGHTA and CDR2 is FQGTGA in the germline V gene. CDR3 size: 16 residues. From the PCR reads, TCRdb called clonotypes with MiXCR, one entry per CDR3 protein. The sample records about 6,700 distinct CDR3 sequences, 12% to 15% being singletons. The sequence came from a male donor with esophageal squamous cell carcinoma. Sequences were obtained from normal esophageal tissue next to the tumor. The chain employs TRBV7-3 and TRBJ2-1; tentative D call: TRBD2 (6 bases). The DNA end is a closer match to TRBJ2-7, so the J assignment may be wrong. The CDR3 protein is CASSFEAGLSYNEQYF. The CDR3 region has the DNA TGTGCCAGCAGCTTCGAAGCGGGCCTCTCCTACAATGAGCAGTACTTC.